One T cell receptor beta chain is described in this entry. What it binds is unknown. The CDR3 consists of 16 residues. CDR1 is SGHVS and CDR2 is FNYEAQ in the germline V gene. With 5 bases clipped from V and 3 bases from J, the junction kept 5 bases outside the gene matches. The source of the sample is a study of vaccination and CD4 T cells after COVID-19. Overall study context: The stimulus for the cells was overlapping spike peptides derived from SARS-CoV-2, HCoV-NL63, HCoV-OC43 and HCoV-229E.

Treatment described: roughly ten-day PBMC culture with coronavirus spike peptide pools or control peptides (ViraFEST assay). The Oncomine TCR Beta short-read assay sequenced DNA from cultured CD4+ T cells. TCRdb analysed the PCR reads with MiXCR anew, one entry per CDR3 protein. Among 20,000 to 30,000 distinct CDR3 sequences listed, less than 65% were seen once. The chain recombines TRBV7-6 with TRBJ2-3; TRBD2 agrees at 13 bases. This TCR came from a human donor who had recovered from COVID-19. The sequenced sample consisted of CD4+ T cells from blood, cultured in vitro. The CDR3 bases are TGTGCCAGCAGCGCCGGACTAGCGGGAGTGACAGATACGCAGTATTTT. The encoded protein is CASSAGLAGVTDTQYF.